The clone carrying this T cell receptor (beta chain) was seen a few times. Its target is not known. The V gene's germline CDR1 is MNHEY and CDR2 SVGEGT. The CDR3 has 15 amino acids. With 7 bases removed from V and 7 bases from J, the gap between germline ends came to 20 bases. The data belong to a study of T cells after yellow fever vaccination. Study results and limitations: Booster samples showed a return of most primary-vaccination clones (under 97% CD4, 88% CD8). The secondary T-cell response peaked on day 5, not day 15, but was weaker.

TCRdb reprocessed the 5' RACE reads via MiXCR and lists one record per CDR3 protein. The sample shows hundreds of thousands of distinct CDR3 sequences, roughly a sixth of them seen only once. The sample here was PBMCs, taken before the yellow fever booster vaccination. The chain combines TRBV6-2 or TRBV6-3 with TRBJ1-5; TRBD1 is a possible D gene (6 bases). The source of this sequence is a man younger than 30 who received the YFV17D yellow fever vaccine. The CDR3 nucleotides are TGTGCCAGCAATCCAACTACAGGGTTCACACAGCCCCAGCATTTT. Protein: CASNPTTGFTQPQHF.